These 17 T cell receptor beta chains were sequenced from one sample in a study of cytomegalovirus exposure and HLA in healthy donors. The study ran its PCR with 60 Vbeta and 13 Jbeta primers. Using immunoSEQ multiplex PCR, the repertoire was profiled, and TCRdb retains in-frame clones only, with some absent. This table has under 200,000 clones, 79% appearing once. Sequenced input: PBMCs. The receptors come from a woman between 45 and 60 years old in good health and CMV-seronegative.

The rearrangement links TRBV2 to TRBJ2-7, with 10 positions matching TRBD1. In germline, CDR1 is SNHLY, CDR2 FYNNEI. After removal of 7 bases from V and 7 bases from J, the junction contained 7 bases not matched to a gene. CDR3 size: 13 residues. The CDR3 sequence is CASTRQGAREQYF. The CDR3 DNA sequence: TGTGCCAGCACGAGACAGGGGGCGCGGGAGCAGTACTTC.

The chain links TRBV4-1 to TRBJ1-1; no reliable D call. Germline CDR1 and CDR2: MGHRA and YSYEKL. The CDR3 is 15 amino acids. Trimming left V 0 bases short and J 4 bases short, with 12 bases between. In nucleotides, the CDR3 is TGCGCCAGCAGCCAAGATCAGTCTGGGAGCACTGAAGCTTTCTTT. This encodes CASSQDQSGSTEAFF.

J is TRBJ1-5 and V is TRBV12-5; maybe TRBD1 (5 bases). The V end lost 2 bases, the J end lost 2 bases, and 25 bases lay between the germline ends. The CDR3 loop spans 20 amino acids. Per the germline V gene, CDR1 is LGHNT and CDR2 is FRNRAP. CDR3 amino acids: CASGLLRPIRTGVGNQPQHF. The CDR3 DNA follows: TGTGCTAGTGGTTTGCTTCGCCCAATACGAACGGGGGTAGGCAATCAGCCCCAGCATTTT. The whole variable domain, remainder taken from reference TRBV12-5 and TRBJ1-5, is DARVTQTPRHKVTEMGQEVTMRCQPILGHNTVFWYRQTMMQGLELLAYFRNRAPLDDSGMPKDRFSAEMPDATLATLKIQPSEPRDSAVYFCASGLLRPIRTGVGNQPQHFGDGTRLSIL.

The V and J genes are TRBV13 and TRBJ2-7, with TRBD1 matching over 8 bases. Germline trimming cut 5 bases from V and 5 bases from J; bases unmatched to any gene: 14. Per the germline V gene, CDR1 is PRHDT and CDR2 is FYEKMQ (reference sequence). This CDR3 spans 16 amino acids. This CDR3 reads CASSPRYRDRSHEQYF. CDR3 DNA: TGTGCCAGCAGCCCTAGATACCGGGACAGGTCCCACGAGCAGTACTTC.

V gene TRBV5-4 combines with J gene TRBJ2-3; a weak D match, TRBD2 (5 bases). Germline V gene data show CDR1 as SGHNT and CDR2 as YYREEE (reference sequence). V was trimmed by 0 bases and J by 4 bases, leaving 9 bases between them. The CDR3 consists of 14 residues. The chain's CDR3 is CASSLDGNADTQYF. In DNA, the CDR3 is TGTGCCAGCAGCTTGGACGGGAACGCAGATACGCAGTATTTT.

J is TRBJ2-7 and V is TRBV5-1; weak D call: TRBD2 (5 bases). CDR1 and CDR2 (germline): SGHRS, YFSETQ. V was pared by 0 bases and J by 0 bases, with 16 bases between. This CDR3 is built from 17 residues. The CDR3 DNA is TGCGCCAGCAGCTTGGGCCGCGGAGGCAGTCGCTCCTACGAGCAGTACTTC. This gives the protein CASSLGRGGSRSYEQYF.

This clone was seen a few times. The rearrangement joins TRBV6-1 to TRBJ1-1; 9 bases align to TRBD1. CDR3 length: 14 amino acids. CDR1 is MNHNS, CDR2 SASEGT, per germline. V lost 8 bases, J lost 4 bases, and 8 bases stayed unmatched. CDR3 sequence (DNA): TGTGCCAGCCCTGGGCTGGGACAGGGCACTGAAGCTTTCTTT. It translates to CASPGLGQGTEAFF.

This chain links TRBV28 with TRBJ1-5, with 7 nucleotides matching TRBD1. Germline loops: CDR1 MDHEN, CDR2 SYDVKM. CDR3 length equals 15 residues. V lost 5 bases and J lost 2; bases outside the gene matches: 6. Here the CDR3 reads CASSPYRGGNQPQHF. The CDR3 DNA sequence: TGTGCCAGCAGTCCCTACAGGGGTGGCAATCAGCCCCAGCATTTT.

This clone was seen only once. V and J are TRBV6-5 and TRBJ2-7, with D maybe TRBD2 (6 bases). The CDR3 consists of 13 residues. The germline CDR1 and CDR2 sequences are MNHEY and SVGAGI. Trimming removed 6 bases from V and 4 bases from J, with 13 bases in between. The CDR3 is CASSPGLGYEQYF. CDR3 DNA: TGTGCCAGCAGCCCGGGACTGGGGTACGAGCAGTACTTC.

The rearrangement uses TRBV11-2 and TRBJ2-7; possible D gene TRBD1, 6 bases. Germline V gene lookup returns CDR1 SGHAT and CDR2 FQNNGV. The V gene lost 5 bases and the J gene lost 6 bases, with 14 bases spanning the gap. This CDR3 is 13 amino acids long. The CDR3 coding sequence is TGTGCCAGCAGCGCCAAAATAGGGGGCGAGCAGTACTTC. Translation: CASSAKIGGEQYF.

The V gene is TRBV19, the J gene TRBJ2-2, with TRBD1 matching 7 bases. CDR3 size: 15 residues. Trimming at V came to 6 bases and at J to 0 bases, leaving 4 bases not matched to a gene. Germline CDR1 LNHDA, CDR2 SQIVND (reference sequence). This chain's CDR3 is CASRRQGPNTGELFF. The CDR3 coding sequence is TGTGCCAGTAGGAGACAGGGCCCGAACACCGGGGAGCTGTTTTTT.

The chain combines TRBV27 with TRBJ1-1; D uncertain. Germline V CDR1 and CDR2: MNHEY, SMNVEV (reference sequence). The ends were cut back, 0 bases at V and 1 base at J, with 12 bases in the middle. This CDR3 region has 16 residues. For the CDR3, the DNA is TGTGCCAGCAGTTTATCGGGTACTATAACGAACACTGAAGCTTTCTTT. Translated, it gives CASSLSGTITNTEAFF.

With regard to this clone: The junction departs from germline at one end; a sequencing error may be responsible. The chain has TRBV7-9 and TRBJ1-3; TRBD1 matches 9 bases. This CDR3 has 16 amino acids. The V gene's germline CDR1 is SEHNR and CDR2 FQNEAQ (reference sequence). Written as DNA, the CDR3 is TGTTCCAGCAGCACCACAGGGGGCCACTCTGGAAACACCATATATTTT. Its protein is CSSSTTGGHSGNTIYF.

In DNA form, the CDR3 reads TGTGCCAGCTCACCTTCGACAGGGGTCGGCTACACCTTC. It codes for CASSPSTGVGYTF. J is TRBJ1-2 and V is TRBV18; TRBD1 matches 8 bases. V trimming: 3 bases; J trimming: 8 bases; junction bases outside the gene matches: 5. Germline CDR1 reads KGHSH; CDR2 reads LQKENI. The CDR3 is 13 residues long.

On this clone: The same CDR3 can be traced to other DNA sequences in this sample. The CDR3 bases are TGTGCCAGTAGGACCCAGGGAAGCAATCAGCCCCAGCATTTT. Translating gives CASRTQGSNQPQHF. The chain is built from TRBV19 and TRBJ1-5; weak D call: TRBD1 (5 bases). Between the trimmed V and J ends, which lost 6 bases and 1 base, there was a span of 10 bases. CDR1 and CDR2 from the germline V gene are LNHDA and SQIVND (reference sequence). This CDR3 spans 14 amino acids. Filled out from reference TRBV19 and TRBJ1-5, the complete variable domain reads DGGITQSPKYLFRKEGQNVTLSCEQNLNHDAMYWYRQDPGQGLRLIYYSQIVNDFQKGDIAEGYSVSREKKESFPLTVTSAQKNPTAFYLCASRTQGSNQPQHFGDGTRLSIL.

The chain uses TRBV29-1 and TRBJ1-2, with D unresolved. The CDR3 has 12 amino acids. CDR1 SQVTM and CDR2 ANQGSEA come from the germline V gene. Trimming cost V 7 bases and J 2 bases, with 11 bases left between them. The CDR3 is CSGEDPNYGYTF. Written as DNA, the CDR3 is TGCAGCGGGGAGGACCCGAACTATGGCTACACCTTC.

The chain employs TRBV5-1 and TRBJ2-7, with 12 nucleotides matching TRBD1. V lost 4 bases, J lost 4 bases, and 3 bases stayed unmatched. The CDR3 has 14 amino acids. The germline CDR1 and CDR2 sequences are SGHRS and YFSETQ. In DNA, the CDR3 is TGCGCCAGCAGCGGGGACAGGGGGCAATACGAGCAGTACTTC. It specifies CASSGDRGQYEQYF.